This T cell receptor beta chain was retrieved from a study of blood T cell repertoires in COVID-19. Sequencing was performed with immunoSEQ multiplex PCR; in TCRdb, only in-frame clones are kept and a portion is missing. Of 250,000 to 300,000 clones listed, approximately 90% were seen once; the top ten hold 3.6%. This CDR3 contains 18 residues. Germline V CDR1 and CDR2: SGDLS, YYNGEE. The germline V and J ends were trimmed by 0 bases and 4 bases, with 17 bases remaining between them. The receptor was derived from a young man with active or convalescent COVID-19. The rearrangement uses TRBV9 and TRBJ2-6; no reliable D call. Sequenced: peripheral blood. CDR3 DNA sequence: TGTGCCAGCAGCGTAGAGTCGGCAGGATCCTGGGGGGCCAACGTCCTGACTTTC. Translation gives CASSVESAGSWGANVLTF.